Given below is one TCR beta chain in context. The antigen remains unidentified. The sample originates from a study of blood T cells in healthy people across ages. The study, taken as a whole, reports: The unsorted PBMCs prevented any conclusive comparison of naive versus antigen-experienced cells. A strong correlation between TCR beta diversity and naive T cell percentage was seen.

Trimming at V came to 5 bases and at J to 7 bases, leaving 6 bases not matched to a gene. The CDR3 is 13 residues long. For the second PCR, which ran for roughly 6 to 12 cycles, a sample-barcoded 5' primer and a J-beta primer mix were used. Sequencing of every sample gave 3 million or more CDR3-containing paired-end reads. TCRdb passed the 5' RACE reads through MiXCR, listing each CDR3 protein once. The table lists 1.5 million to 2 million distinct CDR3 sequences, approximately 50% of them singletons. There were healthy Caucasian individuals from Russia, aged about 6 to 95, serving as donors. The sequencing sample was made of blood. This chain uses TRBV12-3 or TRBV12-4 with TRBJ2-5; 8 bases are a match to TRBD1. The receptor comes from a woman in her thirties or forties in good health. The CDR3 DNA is TGTGCCAGCAGTAGACAGGGGCATGGGACCCAGTACTTC. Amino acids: CASSRQGHGTQYF.